These 19 T cell receptor beta chains came from one sample sequenced in a study of blood T cells in healthy people across ages. A J-beta primer mix and a sample-barcoded 5' primer were used in a second PCR of roughly 7 to 12 cycles. TCRdb independently ran MiXCR on the 5' RACE reads; one entry per CDR3 protein. The table records fewer than 800,000 distinct CDR3 sequences, 25% of them present only once. These data were likewise used in another study, on T cells of mothers and their children.

The specimen sequenced was blood. All receptors derive from a boy younger than 18 in good health.

The chain uses TRBV9 and TRBJ2-1; TRBD2 might be the D (6 bases). Germline CDR1 SGDLS, CDR2 YYNGEE. The ends were cut back, 1 base at V and 4 bases at J, with 12 bases in the middle. The length of the CDR3 is 15 residues. CDR3 DNA: TGTGCCAGCAGCGTACCGCGGGGCAAATACAATGAGCAGTTCTTC. It codes for CASSVPRGKYNEQFF.

The CDR3 is CSANRDRGLSSYEQYF. The DNA for the CDR3 is TGCAGTGCAAACCGGGACAGGGGGCTGTCCTCCTACGAGCAGTACTTC. The rearrangement uses TRBV20-1 and TRBJ2-7; 12 positions agree with TRBD1. Per the germline V gene, CDR1 is DFQATT and CDR2 is SNEGSKA (reference sequence). CDR3 length: 16 residues. V trimming: 6 bases; J trimming: 0 bases; junction bases outside the gene matches: 9.

This clonotype has just a few counts. The genes are TRBV11-2 and TRBJ2-4, with 7 bases that match TRBD1. The CDR3 runs to 13 residues. Germline V gene sequence: CDR1 SGHAT, CDR2 FQNNGV. V shed 1 base and J 13 bases; nucleotides not matched to a gene: 7. CDR3 sequence: CASSLVGDRAQYF. The CDR3 bases are TGTGCCAGCAGCTTAGTAGGAGACAGGGCCCAGTACTTC.

This clonotype was seen a handful of times. This chain links TRBV29-1 with TRBJ2-7; 7 nucleotides align to TRBD1. The CDR3 runs to 13 residues. CDR1 and CDR2 (germline): SQVTM, ANQGSEA. The J segment lost 3 bases and the V segment lost 7 bases, leaving 9 bases of the junction unmatched. CDR3 DNA sequence: TGCAGCGCCCCAGGGGGTACAGGCTACGAGCAGTACTTC. The encoded protein is CSAPGGTGYEQYF.

The chain's CDR3 is CASSFWTGGTNEQFF. CDR3 sequence (DNA): TGTGCCAGCAGCTTTTGGACAGGGGGGACAAATGAGCAGTTCTTC. This sequence joins TRBV7-8 and TRBJ2-1; TRBD1 matches at 10 bases. Losses at the gene ends were 3 bases for V and 7 bases for J; bases not matched to a gene: 6. The CDR3 runs to 15 residues. Per germline, CDR1 SGHVS and CDR2 FQNEAQ.

This clonotype appeared a few times. The chain couples TRBV10-3 to TRBJ2-1; tentatively, D is TRBD1 (6 bases). CDR3 length: 12 amino acids. The germline gives CDR1 ENHRY, CDR2 SYGVKD. The ends were cut back, 4 bases at V and 6 bases at J, with 7 bases in the middle. CDR3 coding DNA: TGTGCCATCAGTGGGGGGCCCAATGAGCAGTTCTTC. This codes for CAISGGPNEQFF.

A few counts support this clonotype. J is TRBJ2-5 and V is TRBV20-1, with 12 bases matching TRBD1. Germline assignment: CDR1 DFQATT and CDR2 SNEGSKA (reference sequence). Trimming at V came to 3 bases and at J to 1 base, leaving 6 bases not matched to a gene. The CDR3 runs to 16 residues. Written as DNA, the CDR3 is TGCAGTGCTAGGGGGACAGGGGGCGGGCTCCAAGAGACCCAGTACTTC. Translation: CSARGTGGGLQETQYF.

This clonotype was picked up a small number of times. This sequence joins TRBV6-6 and TRBJ2-1; the D call may be TRBD1 or TRBD2 (5 bases each). This CDR3 comprises 12 residues. V gave up 8 bases and J gave up 6 bases, with 11 bases separating them. The germline gives CDR1 MNHNY, CDR2 SVGAGI (reference sequence). The CDR3 is CASGTPGNEQFF. The CDR3 region has the DNA TGTGCCAGCGGGACCCCCGGCAATGAGCAGTTCTTC.

This clonotype was detected only a few times. The chain employs TRBV6-2 or TRBV6-3 and TRBJ1-1; D unclear. The CDR3 is made up of 14 amino acids. In germline, CDR1 is MNHEY, CDR2 SVGEGT. Trimming stripped 0 bases from V and 5 bases from J, with 10 bases between. This CDR3 is CASSYSREVTEAFF. The CDR3 DNA reads TGTGCCAGCAGTTACTCACGGGAAGTGACTGAAGCTTTCTTT.

The V gene is TRBV5-5, the J gene TRBJ2-5; no clear D gene. CDR1 and CDR2 (germline): SGHKS, YYEKEE (reference sequence). The CDR3 sequence is 14 residues long. Trimming removed 3 bases at V and 5 bases at J, with 14 bases between. The CDR3 region is CASSWGVNGETQYF. CDR3 DNA sequence: TGTGCCAGCAGCTGGGGTGTGAATGGGGAGACCCAGTACTTC.

This chain joins TRBV29-1 and TRBJ2-7; TRBD1 is a possible D gene (6 bases). V lost 6 bases and J 2 bases, leaving 14 bases between the germline ends. CDR3 length: 13 residues. Germline CDR1 SQVTM, CDR2 ANQGSEA. CDR3 sequence: CSVRDKGTYEQYF. CDR3 DNA: TGCAGCGTCCGGGACAAGGGAACCTACGAGCAGTACTTC.

This clonotype was observed a handful of times. The chain employs TRBV7-9 and TRBJ2-1, with D tentatively TRBD2 (5 bases). The CDR3 runs 11 residues. Germline CDR1 and CDR2: SEHNR and FQNEAQ (reference sequence). Trimming shortened V by 8 bases and J by 7 bases, and 9 bases separated the two germline ends. CDR3 nucleotides: TGTGCCAGCGAGGGTTTGAATGAGCAGTTCTTC. Translation: CASEGLNEQFF.

The chain uses TRBV29-1 and TRBJ1-2; a weak D match, TRBD1 (6 bases). Germline V gives CDR1 SQVTM, CDR2 ANQGSEA. The CDR3 extends over 12 amino acids. Trimming left V 4 bases short and J 4 bases short, with 10 bases between. This CDR3 is CSVAGQLYGYTF. Here the CDR3 DNA reads TGCAGCGTTGCCGGACAGCTCTATGGCTACACCTTC.

CDR3 protein: CASSIHGMNTEAFF. CDR3 DNA sequence: TGTGCCAGCAGCATACACGGCATGAACACTGAAGCTTTCTTT. The chain uses TRBV7-2 and TRBJ1-1; no definite D call. CDR3 length: 14 amino acids. The germline CDR1 and CDR2 sequences are SGHTA and FQGNSA. Trimming removed 5 bases at V and 0 bases at J, with 10 bases between.

In this sample, this clonotype turned up a few times. The chain carries TRBV4-2 and TRBJ2-4; 7 bases map to TRBD2. The CDR3 consists of 14 residues. Looked up from germline, CDR1 is LGHNA and CDR2 is YNFKEQ. J gave up 7 bases and V 4 bases, and 7 bases lay outside the gene matches. For the CDR3, the DNA is TGTGCCAGCAGCCCCGAGCGGGAATGGAACATTCAGTACTTC. Protein: CASSPEREWNIQYF.

This clonotype has more than one count but fewer than ten. V usage is TRBV6-5 and J usage is TRBJ1-2; D not resolved. CDR1 and CDR2 (germline): MNHEY, SVGAGI. The V gene lost 4 bases and the J gene lost 6 bases, with 15 bases spanning the gap. The CDR3 totals 14 residues. The CDR3 DNA is TGTGCCAGCAGTTCTCTCGGCCAGCCCGATGGCTACACCTTC. Translated, it gives CASSSLGQPDGYTF.

In DNA form, the CDR3 reads TGCAGTGCTATGAACGGGGGACGTGGGGTTGAAAAACTGTTTTTT. Translation gives CSAMNGGRGVEKLFF. The rearrangement joins TRBV20-1 to TRBJ1-4; D might be TRBD1 (5 bases). The germline V gene has CDR1 DFQATT and CDR2 SNEGSKA (reference sequence). V lost 4 bases, J lost 7 bases, and 19 bases lay in between. The CDR3 covers 15 residues.

This clonotype was seen a few times. V is TRBV29-1 and J is TRBJ2-5; D unclear. This CDR3 region has 14 residues. V lost 0 bases and J 1 base, leaving 9 bases between the germline ends. The V gene's germline CDR1 is SQVTM and CDR2 ANQGSEA. In nucleotides, the CDR3 is TGCAGCGTTGAAGATCTACAGTTCCAAGAGACCCAGTACTTC. Translating gives CSVEDLQFQETQYF.

The chain combines TRBV5-5 with TRBJ2-7; D remains ambiguous. V was clipped by 4 bases and J by 2 bases, with 10 bases between them. Per the germline V gene, CDR1 is SGHKS and CDR2 is YYEKEE (reference sequence). CDR3 length: 13 amino acids. CDR3 sequence (DNA): TGTGCCAGCAGCCTAGATGACCCCTACGAGCAGTACTTC. Translating it yields CASSLDDPYEQYF.